This TCR beta chain stems from a study of blood T cell repertoires in COVID-19. As for the study in general: The samples span acute and convalescent COVID-19 from the United States, Italy and Spain.

Between the trimmed V and J ends, which lost 0 bases and 1 base, there was a span of 11 bases. The CDR3 runs to 16 residues. Looked up from germline, CDR1 is SGHKS and CDR2 is YYEKEE (reference sequence). Profiled with immunoSEQ multiplex PCR; TCRdb holds only in-frame clones, not every one. Of about 200,000 clones in the sample, 82% were seen once. This receptor was taken from a woman in her thirties or forties with acute or convalescent COVID-19. V and J are TRBV5-5 and TRBJ1-3; D unclear. Specimen: peripheral blood. The CDR3 spells CASSLVVGRSGNTIYF. The CDR3 region has the DNA TGTGCCAGCAGCTTGGTCGTGGGGAGGTCTGGAAACACCATATATTTT.